Included here is one TCR beta chain sequence, with context. This clone was seen a single time. What this receptor recognizes is not known. There are no base qualities to consult, and no much larger clone falls within one base. This sample is drawn from a study of blood T cell repertoires in COVID-19 (TCRdb year 2020). A note on the overall study: Samples covering the acute and convalescent phases of COVID-19 were provided by collaborators in the United States, Italy and Spain. The material from the prospective study consisted of cDNA or gDNA derived from T cells, B-cell-depleted T cells, or PBMCs. Subjects who had been exposed to COVID-19, were actively infected with it, or had recovered from it provided the deeply sampled blood TCRbeta repertoires that made up the dataset. The repertoires were released in a freely available public database intended as a resource for research on the immune response to SARS-CoV-2. Samples were obtained from the ongoing ImmuneRACE study (first 160 participants) and from about 1,300 subjects provided by 6 global collaborators. A de-identified subject ID, COVID-19 status, age in years and sex were almost always included in the sample metadata. Where available, HLA class I and class II types were taken from metadata supplied by the sample provider and were not determined by assay-based typing.

For CDR1 and CDR2, the germline V gene (reference sequence) lists SEHNR and FQNEAQ. The germline V and J ends show losses of 6 bases and 2 bases respectively, and no gene match explains 11 bases of the junction. Measured from the cysteine to the phenylalanine, the CDR3 is 17 residues long. This entry keeps only the CDR3 DNA: 51 bases, framed from base 1. Overall study outcomes, separate from this receptor: The quantity of clinical and demographic metadata differed by source and by participant and was supplied without curation.

Each collaborating institution followed its own protocols to collect whole blood in K2EDTA tubes. Collaborator samples were shipped for TCRbeta analysis as frozen whole blood, isolated PBMCs, or DNA extracted from either sample type. The immunoSEQ Assay, a bias-controlled multiplex PCR, was used to amplify TCRbeta CDR3 regions from genomic DNA. Turning to the authors' computational methods: The number of nucleated cells in each sample was estimated from the amplification of reference gene primers within the assay. To quantify the absolute abundance of each unique TCRbeta CDR3 rearrangement, sequence reads were collapsed and filtered. For each sample, productive Simpson clonality was calculated by taking the square root of Simpson's diversity index across productive rearrangements. TCRdb limited this immuneACCESS table to in-frame rearrangements with V and J called. A share of clones is missing; checked studies link under half to unresolved V genes, and the rest is unexplained. D and trimming were read from the DNA, whereas the V and J calls and clone size are those reported in that table. The sample profile shows over 85,000 clones; 91% of them were found once. The top ten constitute around 4% of the sample.

What was sequenced was peripheral blood. The sequence derives from a young man with acute or convalescent COVID-19. This chain is built from TRBV7-9 and TRBJ2-3; TRBD1 agrees with 10 junctional bases. The CDR3 amino acid sequence is: CASRPPIGTGDTDTQYF. The nucleotide sequence is TGTGCCAGCAGGCCCCCAATAGGGACAGGGGACACAGATACGCAGTATTTT.